These 4 T cell receptor beta chains share one sample of origin, sequenced in a study of vaccination and CD4 T cells after COVID-19. Treatment of the sample: approximately nine-day PBMC culture with coronavirus spike peptide pools or control peptides (ViraFEST assay). Scientists ran DNA taken from cultured CD4+ T cells through the Oncomine TCR Beta short-read assay for sequencing. TCRdb reprocessed the PCR reads via MiXCR and lists one record per CDR3 protein. Of around 20,000 distinct CDR3 sequences listed, 50% were seen once; the top ten hold roughly 6.3%. No cognate antigen is known for these TCRs. The sequenced sample was CD4+ T cells from blood, cultured in vitro. Receptors originate from a human donor who had recovered from COVID-19.

J is TRBJ2-2 and V is TRBV28; tentative D call: TRBD1 (5 bases). There are 13 residues in the CDR3. Germline CDR1 MDHEN, CDR2 SYDVKM. The V end lost 9 bases, the J end lost 0 bases, and 8 bases lay between the germline ends. The CDR3 sequence is CASQGTNTGELFF. The CDR3 nucleotides are TGTGCCAGTCAGGGAACGAACACCGGGGAGCTGTTTTTT.

V gene TRBV29-1 combines with J gene TRBJ2-2; 9 nucleotides line up with TRBD1. The V gene's germline CDR1 is SQVTM and CDR2 ANQGSEA. V shed 3 bases and J 5 bases; nucleotides not matched to a gene: 1. The CDR3 spans 13 residues. CDR3 sequence (DNA): TGCAGCGTTGAGGGACAGGGAACCGGGGAGCTGTTTTTT. The encoded protein is CSVEGQGTGELFF.

V gene TRBV29-1 combines with J gene TRBJ1-3, with D hard to call. CDR1 and CDR2 from the germline V gene are SQVTM and ANQGSEA. The CDR3 is 14 amino acids. Trimming removed 4 bases from V and 0 bases from J, with 10 bases in between. As DNA, the CDR3 is TGCAGCGTTGCCGAACACGGCTCTGGAAACACCATATATTTT. Its translation is CSVAEHGSGNTIYF.

The V and J genes are TRBV20-1 and TRBJ2-2; TRBD1 matches at 9 bases. Trimming cost V 0 bases and J 7 bases; bases outside gene matches: 6. The CDR3 length is 15 residues. Germline-derived CDR1 and CDR2 are DFQATT and SNEGSKA (reference sequence). CDR3 amino acids: CSARDTGQGGGELFF. CDR3 in DNA: TGCAGTGCTAGAGATACGGGACAGGGCGGCGGGGAGCTGTTTTTT.